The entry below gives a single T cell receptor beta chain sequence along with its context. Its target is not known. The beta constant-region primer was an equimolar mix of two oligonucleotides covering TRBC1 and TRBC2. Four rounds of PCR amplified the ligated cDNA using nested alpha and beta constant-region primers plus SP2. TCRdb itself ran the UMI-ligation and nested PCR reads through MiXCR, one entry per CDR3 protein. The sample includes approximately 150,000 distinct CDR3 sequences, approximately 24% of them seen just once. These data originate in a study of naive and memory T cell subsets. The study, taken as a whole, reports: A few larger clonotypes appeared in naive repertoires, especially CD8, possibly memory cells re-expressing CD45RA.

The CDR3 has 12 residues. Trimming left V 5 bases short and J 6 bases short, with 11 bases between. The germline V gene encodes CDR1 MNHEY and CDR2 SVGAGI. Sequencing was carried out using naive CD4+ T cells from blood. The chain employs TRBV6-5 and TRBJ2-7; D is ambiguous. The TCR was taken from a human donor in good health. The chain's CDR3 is CASSTPLGEQYF. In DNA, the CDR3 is TGTGCCAGCAGTACCCCCCTGGGCGAGCAGTACTTC.